Detailed here is one TCR beta chain. Its antigen is unknown. Germline assignment: CDR1 DFQATT and CDR2 SNEGSKA (reference sequence). The CDR3 length is 13 residues. V dropped 0 bases and J dropped 3 bases, with 6 bases sitting between them. The data originate from a study of blood T cells in healthy people across ages. Findings and limits, study-wide: It was the long-lived donors that had more naive CD4+ cells and higher diversity than aged donors.

Every sample had a minimum of 6.5 million PBMCs isolated. The second PCR ran roughly 6 to 11 cycles with a sample-barcoded 5' primer and J-beta primers. In TCRdb, the 5' RACE reads were re-called with MiXCR into one record per CDR3 protein. This table holds over 300,000 distinct CDR3 sequences, approximately 51% found once. The sample consisted of blood. The genes are TRBV20-1 and TRBJ2-1; D call uncertain. This receptor was identified in a man aged 55-75 years in good health. The CDR3, as DNA: TGCAGTGCTAGAGACAGATTCTACAATGAGCAGTTCTTC. As protein: CSARDRFYNEQFF.